These T cell receptor beta chains were read from a single sample in a study of neurological immune-mediated disorders. TCRdb called the 5' RACE reads again in MiXCR, with one record for every CDR3 protein. The table shows some 60,000 distinct CDR3 sequences, with about 2.5% occurring only once. Sequenced sample: PBMCs. The source of these receptors is a man in his fifties or sixties with multiple sclerosis. Each CDR3 is given with its conserved first and last residue. A D gene is named only where the DNA matches it firmly. Where a row states a size, it is once, few, many or the class of an expanded clone; other rows omit it.

clone size	V gene	D gene	J gene	CDR3 protein	CDR3 DNA
many	TRBV3-1	-	TRBJ2-3	CASSHTDTDTQYF	TGTGCCAGCAGCCACACAGACACAGATACGCAGTATTTT
many	TRBV20-1	-	TRBJ2-2	CSASYREKNTGELFF	TGCAGTGCTAGTTACAGGGAAAAGAACACCGGGGAGCTGTTTTTT
many	TRBV7-9	-	TRBJ2-1	CASRDDSLRLF	TGTGCCAGCAGGGACGACTCCCTTAGGCTCTTC
many	TRBV4-3	TRBD2	TRBJ2-1	CASGPLGAGGPHEQFF	TGCGCCAGCGGGCCCCTCGGGGCGGGGGGGCCCCATGAGCAGTTCTTC
many	TRBV12-3/TRBV12-4	-	TRBJ1-2	CATRSGPFYGYTF	TGTGCCACCCGGTCCGGGCCCTTCTATGGCTACACCTTC
many	TRBV7-8	-	TRBJ2-1	CASSSPGIRGYNEQFF	TGTGCCAGCAGCTCCCCCGGCATCCGGGGTTACAATGAGCAGTTCTTC
many	TRBV7-9	TRBD1	TRBJ2-1	CASSSFGQGEQFF	TGTGCCAGCAGCTCCTTCGGACAGGGGGAGCAGTTCTTC
many	TRBV12-3/TRBV12-4	-	TRBJ1-2	CASSLGFRVSNYGYTF	TGTGCCAGCAGTTTAGGTTTTCGGGTCAGTAACTATGGCTACACCTTC
many	TRBV27	-	TRBJ1-1	CASSLSFRGNTEAFF	TGTGCCAGCAGTTTATCGTTTCGGGGGAACACTGAAGCTTTCTTT
-	TRBV3-2	-	TRBJ2-4	CASSPTWDLNIQYF	TGTGCCAGCAGCCCGACCTGGGACCTAAACATTCAGTACTTC
many	TRBV4-2	TRBD2	TRBJ2-5	CASSQDSAGGLETQYF	TGTGCCAGCAGCCAAGATTCGGCGGGGGGGCTCGAGACCCAGTACTTC
many	TRBV12-3/TRBV12-4	TRBD1	TRBJ2-2	CASREQGVVTGELFF	TGTGCCAGCAGGGAACAGGGGGTAGTGACCGGGGAGCTGTTTTTT
few	TRBV27	-	TRBJ2-7	CASSLSVRTYEQYF	TGTGCCAGCAGTTTATCTGTACGGACCTACGAGCAGTACTTC
many	TRBV27	-	TRBJ1-1	CASYQNTEAFF	TGTGCCAGCTACCAAAACACTGAAGCTTTCTTT
many	TRBV5-1	-	TRBJ1-1	CASSEPLSNTEAFF	TGCGCCAGCAGCGAGCCTCTAAGTAACACTGAAGCTTTCTTT
many	TRBV20-1	TRBD2	TRBJ2-1	CSAMSGTSVNEQFF	TGCAGTGCGATGAGCGGGACTAGTGTCAATGAGCAGTTCTTC
many	TRBV5-1	TRBD2	TRBJ2-2	CASSLTSGVTGELFF	TGCGCCAGCAGCTTGACTAGCGGGGTCACCGGGGAGCTGTTTTTT
many	TRBV3-1	-	TRBJ1-1	CASSQFRGTEAFF	TGTGCCAGCAGCCAATTTAGGGGCACTGAAGCTTTCTTT
many	TRBV12-3/TRBV12-4	-	TRBJ1-4	CASTFKWGNEKLFF	TGTGCCAGCACCTTCAAGTGGGGAAATGAAAAACTGTTTTTT
many	TRBV5-4	TRBD2	TRBJ2-5	CASSHGTSGGPGTQYF	TGTGCCAGCAGCCACGGGACTAGCGGGGGGCCGGGGACCCAGTACTTC
many	TRBV27	TRBD1	TRBJ1-1	CASSSSGGTEAFF	TGTGCCAGCAGTTCCTCAGGGGGCACTGAAGCTTTCTTT
many	TRBV5-1	TRBD2	TRBJ2-1	CASSLAGAGGYNEQFF	TGCGCCAGCAGCTTGGCCGGGGCGGGGGGTTACAATGAGCAGTTCTTC
many	TRBV24-1	-	TRBJ2-3	CATSDPLRNTQYF	TGTGCCACCAGTGATCCGTTACGAAATACGCAGTATTTT
many	TRBV5-1	TRBD2	TRBJ2-7	CASSLASGGSSYEQYF	TGCGCCAGCAGCTTGGCCTCGGGCGGGAGCTCCTACGAGCAGTACTTC
many	TRBV20-1	-	TRBJ1-2	CSARVEDNYGYTF	TGCAGTGCTAGAGTAGAGGACAACTATGGCTACACCTTC
few	TRBV18	-	TRBJ1-2	CASSLGMSLMNYGYTF	TGTGCCAGCTCACTGGGGATGAGTCTGATGAACTATGGCTACACCTTC
many	TRBV4-3	-	TRBJ1-1	CASSQVVYTEAFF	TGCGCCAGCAGCCAAGTTGTGTACACTGAAGCTTTCTTT
many	TRBV20-1	-	TRBJ2-7	CSARDRTGNTQHYEQYF	TGCAGTGCTAGAGATAGAACAGGTAATACACAACACTACGAGCAGTACTTC
many	TRBV20-1	-	TRBJ1-1	CSARDRDKNTEAFF	TGCAGTGCTAGAGATCGGGACAAGAACACTGAAGCTTTCTTT
many	TRBV7-2	-	TRBJ1-4	CASSLIWGADEKLFF	TGTGCCAGCAGCTTAATTTGGGGGGCGGATGAAAAACTGTTTTTT
many	TRBV20-1	-	TRBJ2-5	CGGESQETQYF	TGCGGCGGGGAATCCCAAGAGACCCAGTACTTC
many	TRBV6-5	-	TRBJ1-6	CASSSIQDSYNSPLHF	TGTGCCAGCAGTTCAATACAGGATTCCTATAATTCACCCCTCCACTTT
many	TRBV9	TRBD2	TRBJ2-5	CASTPPGGGAQYF	TGTGCCAGCACCCCCCCAGGCGGGGGTGCCCAGTACTTC
many	TRBV5-1	TRBD1	TRBJ1-5	CASSLMPGQGQPQHF	TGCGCCAGCAGCTTGATGCCGGGACAGGGGCAGCCCCAGCATTTT
many	TRBV7-3	TRBD2	TRBJ2-1	CASSSSRGLPFF	TGTGCCAGCAGCTCCAGCCGGGGACTACCGTTCTTC
many	TRBV5-1	-	TRBJ1-1	CASSQLQGLDTEAFF	TGCGCCAGCAGCCAATTACAGGGTCTCGACACTGAAGCTTTCTTT
many	TRBV20-1	TRBD2	TRBJ2-5	CSALERGGRQETQYF	TGCAGTGCTCTGGAGCGGGGGGGCCGGCAAGAGACCCAGTACTTC
many	TRBV6-4	-	TRBJ1-6	CASSGNINSPLHF	TGTGCCAGCAGCGGGAATATTAATTCACCCCTCCACTTT
many	TRBV28	TRBD2	TRBJ2-2	CASSLFPAGGTGELFF	TGTGCCAGCAGTTTATTTCCAGCGGGGGGCACCGGGGAGCTGTTTTTT
many	TRBV6-2/TRBV6-3	-	TRBJ2-6	CASTRGNGANVLTF	TGTGCCAGCACCCGAGGGAACGGGGCCAACGTCCTGACTTTC
many	TRBV5-1	-	TRBJ2-7	CASSLGSQDGSYEQYF	TGCGCCAGCAGCTTGGGATCACAGGATGGGTCGTACGAGCAGTACTTC
many	TRBV7-2	-	TRBJ2-5	CASSLAGAQETQYF	TGTGCCAGCAGCTTAGCCGGGGCCCAAGAGACCCAGTACTTC
many	TRBV29-1	-	TRBJ2-5	CSVVGAKTQYF	TGCAGCGTTGTGGGGGCGAAGACCCAGTACTTC
many	TRBV20-1	-	TRBJ1-1	CSASRVNTEAFF	TGCAGTGCTAGTAGGGTGAACACTGAAGCTTTCTTT
few	TRBV10-3	-	TRBJ1-4	CAIRAPGHEKLFF	TGTGCCATCAGAGCGCCGGGACACGAAAAACTGTTTTTT
many	TRBV3-1	TRBD1	TRBJ1-2	CASSQEQGVVYSYGYTF	TGTGCCAGCAGCCAAGAACAGGGGGTTGTGTATAGTTATGGCTACACCTTC
many	TRBV10-3	TRBD1	TRBJ2-2	CAINQGQGNTGELFF	TGTGCCATCAATCAGGGACAGGGCAACACCGGGGAGCTGTTTTTT
many	TRBV5-1	-	TRBJ2-2	CASSLSGANTGELFF	TGCGCCAGCAGCCTCTCCGGAGCGAACACCGGGGAGCTGTTTTTT
many	TRBV20-1	-	TRBJ2-6	CSAKGFGANVLTF	TGCAGTGCAAAAGGGTTTGGGGCCAACGTCCTGACTTTC
many	TRBV28	TRBD1	TRBJ2-7	CASSFQGQGAYEQYF	TGTGCCAGCAGTTTCCAAGGACAGGGGGCCTACGAGCAGTACTTC
many	TRBV12-3/TRBV12-4	TRBD1	TRBJ1-5	CASSFGTGGQQPQHF	TGTGCCAGCAGTTTCGGGACAGGGGGTCAGCAGCCCCAGCATTTT
many	TRBV20-1	-	TRBJ1-5	CSASHNSNQPQHF	TGCAGTGCTAGCCACAATAGCAATCAGCCCCAGCATTTT
many	TRBV20-1	-	TRBJ1-6	CSARGLGTPENSPLHF	TGCAGTGCTAGGGGGCTCGGGACGCCCGAAAATTCACCCCTCCACTTT
many	TRBV20-1	TRBD1	TRBJ2-3	CRVRGPSTDTQYF	TGCAGGGTCAGGGGGCCGAGCACAGATACGCAGTATTTT
many	TRBV12-3/TRBV12-4	-	TRBJ1-1	CASSQTGSREAFF	TGTGCCAGCAGCCAAACCGGGTCTCGAGAGGCTTTCTTT